One T cell receptor (beta chain) is described in this entry. Its antigen is as yet unknown. The time point here: sample taken at primary tumor resection. V trimming: 6 bases; J trimming: 8 bases; junction bases outside the gene matches: 7. CDR3 length equals 13 residues. From germline, CDR1 is SGHRS and CDR2 YFSETQ. The data were obtained in a study of spatial heterogeneity in lung cancer. Study results and limitations: In blood, ubiquitous expanded tumor TCRs appeared more at resection than follow-up.

TCRdb reanalysed the 5' RACE reads using MiXCR and keeps one entry per CDR3 protein. There are 20,000 to 25,000 distinct CDR3 sequences in the sample; 3.5% to 5.5% occur only once, and approximately 7.4% lies in the top ten. This TCR derives from a male donor with early-stage non-small cell lung cancer. The V and J genes are TRBV5-1 and TRBJ1-2, with 10 bases aligning to TRBD1. The sample was PBMCs, taken at surgery. The CDR3 protein is CASTFDRGQGYTF. The CDR3 coding sequence is TGCGCCAGCACCTTTGACAGGGGGCAAGGCTACACCTTC.